Each of the 5 T cell receptor beta chains below was sequenced from the same sample in a study of regulatory T cells in long-lasting Graves disease. Arm-PCR of CDR3 regions and iRepertoire HTBI primers were used to build TCR beta libraries. TCRdb processed the multiplex PCR reads anew with MiXCR; each CDR3 protein has one entry. The sample lists about 400,000 distinct CDR3 sequences, 15% seen once, with roughly 8% in the top ten. Stated time point: newly diagnosed GD, antithyroid drugs for less than 3 months. Extracted RNA from PBMCs served as the source of the TCR library. These data were also filed under a second study, of T cells in Graves' hyperthyroidism and ophthalmopathy.

Sequencing was performed on peripheral blood mononuclear cells (PBMCs), taken at new diagnosis, from a patient treated with antithyroid drugs. Receptors originate from a woman between 40 and 55 years old with Graves disease.

This clonotype occurred many times. The chain recombines TRBV27 with TRBJ2-7; maybe TRBD1 (5 bases). The CDR3 covers 14 residues. Trimming removed 5 bases at V and 4 bases at J, with 15 bases between. Germline V gene lookup returns CDR1 MNHEY and CDR2 SMNVEV (reference sequence). The CDR3 spells CASSTVSRGYEQYF. The CDR3 nucleotides are TGTGCCAGCAGTACTGTCTCTAGGGGTTACGAGCAGTACTTC.

This clonotype was seen repeatedly, ten times or more. The genes are TRBV6-2 or TRBV6-3 and TRBJ2-1; 7 bases align to TRBD1. The CDR3 contains 17 residues. The J segment lost 7 bases and the V segment lost 0 bases, leaving 12 bases of the junction unmatched. The germline gives CDR1 MNHEY, CDR2 SVGEGT. The CDR3 region has the DNA TGTGCCAGCAGTTACTCGACAGGGCCTCTGGCCGGGAATGAGCAGTTCTTC. It specifies CASSYSTGPLAGNEQFF.

This clonotype was picked up many times. V usage is TRBV12-3 or TRBV12-4 and J usage is TRBJ2-1; 16 bases are shared with TRBD2. The CDR3 consists of 20 residues. The J segment lost 6 bases and the V segment lost 3 bases, leaving 14 bases of the junction unmatched. CDR3 DNA: TGTGCCAGCAGTTTCCACCCCGGAGGGACTAGCGGGAGGGGGCTCAATGAGCAGTTCTTC. It encodes CASSFHPGGTSGRGLNEQFF.

This clonotype was detected many times. V gene TRBV27 combines with J gene TRBJ1-1; 7 bases line up with TRBD1. Germline V CDR1 and CDR2: MNHEY, SMNVEV (reference sequence). The CDR3 sequence is 13 residues long. V gave up 1 base and J gave up 7 bases; unmatched junction bases: 3. The CDR3 region has the DNA TGTGCCAGCAGTTTATTTCGGGACAGTGAAGCTTTCTTT. This encodes CASSLFRDSEAFF.

This clonotype was picked up many times. This chain links TRBV5-1 with TRBJ1-1, with D uncertain. The CDR3 is 14 residues long. The ends were cut back, 0 bases at V and 2 bases at J, with 8 bases in the middle. CDR1 is SGHRS, CDR2 YFSETQ, per germline. DNA for the CDR3: TGCGCCAGCAGCTTGGAGCCCCAAAACACTGAAGCTTTCTTT. Translation: CASSLEPQNTEAFF.